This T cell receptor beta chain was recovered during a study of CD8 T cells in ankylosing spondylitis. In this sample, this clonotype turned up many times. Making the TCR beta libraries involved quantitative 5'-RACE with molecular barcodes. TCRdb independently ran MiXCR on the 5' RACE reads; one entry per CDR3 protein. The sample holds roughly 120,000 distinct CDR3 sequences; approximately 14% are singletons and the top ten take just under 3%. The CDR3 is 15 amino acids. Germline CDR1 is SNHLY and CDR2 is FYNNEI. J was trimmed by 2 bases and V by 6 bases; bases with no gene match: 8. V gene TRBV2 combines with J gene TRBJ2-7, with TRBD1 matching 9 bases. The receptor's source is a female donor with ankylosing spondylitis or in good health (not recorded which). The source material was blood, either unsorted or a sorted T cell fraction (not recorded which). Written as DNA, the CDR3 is TGTGCCAGCAGCGAGTACGGGACAGGGACCTACGAGCAGTACTTC. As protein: CASSEYGTGTYEQYF.